Listed here is a single TCR beta chain. Profiling relied on immunoSEQ multiplex PCR, and the TCRdb table lists in-frame clones only, not all of them. Of 2 million to 2.5 million clones listed, approximately 93% were seen once; the top ten hold 0.35% to 0.5%. Donors were Caucasian adults residing in Nashville, Tennessee, USA. This record belongs to a study of shared clonotypes between healthy human individuals. The TCR sequence derives from a man between 18 and 35 years old in good health. Some clones in this sample may be carry-over from other donors' samples. Sequenced sample: naive CD4+ T cells from PBMCs. Subset meaning: CD45RA+ positively selected.

For the CDR3, the DNA is TGCAGTGCGACGCCAGATACGCAGTATTTT. Protein sequence: CSATPDTQYF. The chain uses TRBV20-1 and TRBJ2-3; D gene ambiguous. Germline CDR1 DFQATT, CDR2 SNEGSKA (reference sequence). The CDR3 extends over 10 amino acids. Between the trimmed V and J ends, which lost 6 bases and 4 bases, there was a span of 5 bases.